This TCR beta chain was identified during a study of blood T cells in healthy people across ages. Study-wide results and limits: Naive CD4+ cells and diversity were both higher in long-lived donors than in aged donors.

The CDR3 is 16 amino acids. V shed 2 bases and J shed 0 bases, with 14 bases lying between them. The germline CDR1 and CDR2 sequences are LNHNV and YYDKDF (reference sequence). Combining a sample-barcoded 5' primer with a J-beta primer mix, a second PCR ran for roughly 7 to 12 cycles. Every molecule of cDNA carried a tag from a template-switch adaptor with 12 random nucleotides. Every individual sample yielded 3 million or more paired-end reads (each containing CDR3). One entry per CDR3 protein results from TCRdb running MiXCR on the 5' RACE reads. The table records around 1.5 million distinct CDR3 sequences, 59% of them present only once. Each donor supplied approximately 10 milliliters of peripheral blood. Regarding this clonotype: Antigen unknown.

The V call is TRBV15, the J call TRBJ2-7, with D possibly being TRBD2 (6 bases). What was sequenced was blood. This sequence was found in a man aged 18 to 35 in good health. Here the CDR3 reads CATSRPRGTDSYEQYF. DNA of the CDR3: TGTGCCACCAGCAGACCCCGGGGGACTGACTCCTACGAGCAGTACTTC. The whole variable domain, remainder taken from reference TRBV15 and TRBJ2-7, is DAMVIQNPRYQVTQFGKPVTLSCSQTLNHNVMYWYQQKSSQAPKLLFHYYDKDFNNEADTPDNFQSRRPNTSFCFLDIRSPGLGDTAMYLCATSRPRGTDSYEQYFGPGTRLTVT.